A selection of T cell receptor beta chains follows, all from one sample in a study of shared clonotypes between healthy human individuals. Profiling relied on immunoSEQ multiplex PCR, and the TCRdb table lists in-frame clones only, not all of them. The sample has some 2,500,000 clones, roughly 93% seen once. Sequences were obtained from naive CD4+ T cells from PBMCs. The receptor source for this set is a man between 18 and 35 years old in good health. Some clones in this sample may be carry-over from other donors' samples. Both conserved end residues are part of each CDR3. The order of the fields is J gene, clone size, V gene, D gene, CDR3 protein, CDR3 DNA. D genes are given only for firm matches. Clone size is shown for a subset of rows, as once, few, many or a class of expanded clone.

>TRBJ2-5|-|TRBV9|-
CASSVGTNLRETQYF
TGTGCCAGCAGCGTCGGGACCAACCTCCGGGAGACCCAGTACTTC
>TRBJ2-5|-|TRBV5-1|TRBD2
CASSLATSVMETQYF
TGCGCCAGCAGCTTGGCCACTAGCGTTATGGAGACCCAGTACTTC
>TRBJ1-2|-|TRBV19|TRBD1
CASSILGQGTGYTF
TGTGCCAGTAGTATCTTAGGACAGGGGACTGGCTACACCTTC
>TRBJ2-5|-|TRBV7-9|-
CASSLAYGVGETQYF
TGTGCCAGCAGCTTAGCGTACGGGGTGGGGGAGACCCAGTACTTC
>TRBJ2-7|-|TRBV5-6|-
CASGYLAYSSYEQYF
TGTGCCAGCGGATACCTAGCGTACAGCTCCTACGAGCAGTACTTC
>TRBJ2-7|-|TRBV5-1|-
CASSPTSFHLNYEQYF
TGCGCCAGCAGCCCTACATCCTTTCACCTCAACTACGAGCAGTACTTC
>TRBJ2-1|-|TRBV9|-
CASSVASDSYNEQFF
TGTGCCAGCAGCGTAGCTTCTGACTCCTACAATGAGCAGTTCTTC
>TRBJ2-3|once|TRBV4-3|TRBD1
CASRQRFGTGCPDTQYF
TGCGCCAGCAGACAAAGGTTCGGGACAGGATGTCCAGATACGCAGTATTTT
>TRBJ2-2|-|TRBV5-1|-
CASSPRDTGELFF
TGCGCCAGCAGCCCTCGGGATACCGGGGAGCTGTTTTTT
>TRBJ1-2|-|TRBV9|-
CASSVGSGSYGYTF
TGTGCCAGCAGCGTAGGAAGTGGGTCCTATGGCTACACCTTC
>TRBJ2-3|-|TRBV5-8|-
CASSFEPDTDTQYF
TGTGCCAGCAGCTTCGAGCCGGACACAGATACGCAGTATTTT
>TRBJ2-7|-|TRBV28|TRBD2
CASTLSMAGGTYEQYF
TGTGCCAGCACTCTTTCAATGGCGGGGGGAACCTACGAGCAGTACTTC
>TRBJ2-5|-|TRBV5-1|TRBD1
CASSLLTGGPETQYF
TGCGCCAGCAGCTTGTTGACAGGGGGTCCAGAGACCCAGTACTTC
>TRBJ2-7|-|TRBV7-7|-
CASSFYEQYF
TGTGCCAGCAGCTTTTACGAGCAGTACTTC
>TRBJ1-1|-|TRBV5-5|-
CASSRGTQNTEAFF
TGTGCCAGCAGCAGGGGGACACAAAACACTGAAGCTTTCTTT
>TRBJ1-1|-|TRBV5-6|-
CASSLSGFPNTEAFF
TGTGCCAGCAGCCTCTCGGGGTTTCCCAACACTGAAGCTTTCTTT
>TRBJ2-2|-|TRBV6-1|-
CASSSQMVTSGELFF
TGTGCCAGCAGTTCCCAAATGGTAACATCCGGGGAGCTGTTTTTT
>TRBJ2-7|-|TRBV27|-
CASSYRVSYEQYF
TGTGCCAGCAGCTACAGGGTGTCCTACGAGCAGTACTTC
>TRBJ2-7|-|TRBV29-1|TRBD1
CSVVGTGQNEQYF
TGCAGCGTGGTCGGGACAGGGCAAAACGAGCAGTACTTC
>TRBJ2-5|-|TRBV9|TRBD1
CASSVVGGETQYF
TGTGCCAGCAGCGTAGTAGGGGGCGAGACCCAGTACTTC
>TRBJ2-5|-|TRBV5-4|TRBD1
CASSSRSDRGLETQYF
TGTGCCAGCAGCTCAAGATCGGACAGGGGGCTTGAGACCCAGTACTTC
>TRBJ2-7|-|TRBV15|TRBD1
CATSSPDRGRVQYF
TGTGCCACCAGCAGCCCGGACAGGGGGCGCGTGCAGTACTTC
>TRBJ2-1|-|TRBV6-5|TRBD2
CASSYFRGVGGEQFF
TGTGCCAGCAGTTACTTCCGGGGCGTCGGGGGGGAGCAGTTCTTC
>TRBJ2-2|-|TRBV5-1|TRBD1
CASSYPRTGEGTGELFF
TGCGCCAGCAGCTATCCTCGGACAGGGGAAGGAACCGGGGAGCTGTTTTTT
>TRBJ2-1|-|TRBV11-3|TRBD2
CASSLGLTSGRMDEQFF
TGTGCCAGCAGCTTAGGATTGACTAGCGGGAGAATGGATGAGCAGTTCTTC
>TRBJ1-1|-|TRBV19|-
CASSIGGGNTEAFF
TGTGCCAGTAGTATTGGAGGGGGGAACACTGAAGCTTTCTTT